The 32 T cell receptor beta chains presented below share a single source sample, sequenced in a study of blood T cell repertoires in COVID-19. The data were produced by immunoSEQ multiplex PCR, yet TCRdb's version contains in-frame clones alone and is incomplete. The top ten clones hold around 3% of a sample with 140,000 or so clones, about 86% of them seen once. What was sequenced was peripheral blood. These receptor sequences come from a woman older than 75 with acute or convalescent COVID-19.

CDR3 nucleotide sequence: TGTGCCATCAGTGACGAACACTCTGGGGCCAACGTCCTGACTTTC. Translation: CAISDEHSGANVLTF. The chain is built from TRBV10-3 and TRBJ2-6; no definite D call. CDR3 length: 15 residues. The V gene's germline CDR1 is ENHRY and CDR2 SYGVKD. V lost 3 bases to trimming and J lost 0 bases, with 6 bases between them.

J is TRBJ1-1 and V is TRBV7-8, with D uncertain. The CDR3 length is 13 residues. The germline V gene has CDR1 SGHVS and CDR2 FQNEAQ. V was cut by 2 bases and J by 0 bases, with 4 bases left in between. The CDR3 here is CASSLIMNTEAFF. In nucleotides, the CDR3 is TGTGCCAGCAGCTTAATAATGAACACTGAAGCTTTCTTT.

Regarding this clone: Other DNA sequences of this sample code for an identical CDR3. The rearrangement links TRBV6-5 to TRBJ1-2; tentative D call: TRBD1 (5 bases). The length of the CDR3 is 13 residues. Germline CDR1 reads MNHEY; CDR2 reads SVGAGI. Trimming stripped 5 bases from V and 3 bases from J, with 10 bases between. CDR3 residues: CASSPGGYYGYTF. CDR3 sequence (DNA): TGTGCCAGCAGTCCCGGGGGGTACTATGGCTACACCTTC.

This chain uses TRBV7-9 with TRBJ1-2; 7 nucleotides match TRBD1. Germline-derived CDR1 and CDR2 are SEHNR and FQNEAQ (reference sequence). The CDR3 spans 17 residues. Unmatched junction bases numbered 12, after V lost 1 base and J lost 4 bases. The CDR3 spells CASSLGGQRRDAYGYTF. For the CDR3, the DNA is TGTGCCAGCAGCTTAGGGGGACAGCGTCGGGATGCCTATGGCTACACCTTC.

The chain has TRBV25-1 and TRBJ2-5, with a weak D call TRBD1 (5 bases). The germline CDR1 and CDR2 sequences are MGHDK and SYGVNS. There are 15 residues in the CDR3. Deletions cut 5 bases from V and 4 bases from J, with 17 bases between. CDR3 in amino acids: CASSLPGQGRETQYF. For the CDR3, the DNA is TGTGCCAGCAGTTTACCCGGACAAGGGCGAGAGACCCAGTACTTC. The whole variable domain, remainder taken from reference TRBV25-1 and TRBJ2-5, is EADIYQTPRYLVIGTGKKITLECSQTMGHDKMYWYQQDPGMELHLIHYSYGVNSTEKGDLSSESTVSRIRTEHFPLTLESARPSHTSQYLCASSLPGQGRETQYFGPGTRLLVL.

The J gene is TRBJ2-1, the V gene TRBV3-1 (or the pseudogene TRBV3-2); 10 bases line up with TRBD2. CDR1 and CDR2 from the germline V gene are LGHDT and YNNKEL (reference sequence). The CDR3 loop spans 15 amino acids. J lost 3 bases, V lost 4 bases, and 3 bases had no gene match. This CDR3 is CASSLLAGDYNEQFF. The CDR3 DNA follows: TGTGCCAGCAGCCTCCTAGCGGGAGACTACAATGAGCAGTTCTTC.

The rearrangement links TRBV2 to TRBJ1-1; D call uncertain. CDR3 length: 14 amino acids. In germline, CDR1 is SNHLY, CDR2 FYNNEI. V dropped 4 bases and J dropped 3 bases, with 12 bases sitting between them. As DNA, the CDR3 is TGTGCCAGCAGTGTGAGGGTTTCGGACACTGAAGCTTTCTTT. Protein: CASSVRVSDTEAFF.

The chain employs TRBV2 and TRBJ2-2, with TRBD2 matching 14 bases. In germline, CDR1 is SNHLY, CDR2 FYNNEI. The CDR3 is 16 amino acids. V was clipped by 6 bases and J by 6 bases; unmatched bases: 6. The CDR3 spells CASRATSGGAPGELFF. CDR3 coding DNA: TGTGCCAGCAGGGCGACTAGCGGGGGGGCCCCCGGGGAGCTGTTTTTT.

A few counts support this clone. The DNA of the CDR3 is TGTGCCAGCAGTTTATCGTGGACAGACTATGGCTACACCTTC. Amino acid sequence: CASSLSWTDYGYTF. The chain uses TRBV27 and TRBJ1-2, with a tentative D call TRBD1 (6 bases). Germline-derived CDR1 and CDR2 are MNHEY and SMNVEV (reference sequence). V lost 0 bases and J 3 bases, leaving 8 bases between the germline ends. CDR3 length equals 14 residues.

This sequence joins TRBV10-3 and TRBJ1-4; D unclear. The V end was cut by 11 bases, the J end by 8 bases, with 18 bases between. This CDR3 is built from 13 residues. Looked up from germline, CDR1 is ENHRY and CDR2 is SYGVKD. CDR3 sequence (DNA): TGTGCCGCCCAGGCACGTTTTCAAGAAAAACTGTTTTTT. Residues: CAAQARFQEKLFF.

This clone has a single count. This chain connects TRBV18 to TRBJ1-2, with 7 bases that match TRBD1. Per germline, CDR1 KGHSH and CDR2 LQKENI. V lost 2 bases and J lost 8; bases outside the gene matches: 11. The CDR3 is 15 residues long. In DNA form, the CDR3 reads TGTGCCAGCTCACCAGGACAGGCCCCCCGCGGGGGCTACACCTTC. Its protein is CASSPGQAPRGGYTF.

The chain carries TRBV3-1 (or the pseudogene TRBV3-2) and TRBJ1-1; 8 bases are a match to TRBD1. Looked up from germline, CDR1 is LGHDT and CDR2 is YNNKEL (reference sequence). The CDR3 sequence is 14 residues long. V lost 3 bases to trimming and J lost 7 bases; unmatched junction nucleotides: 7. CDR3 protein: CASSHTGQGYEAFF. CDR3 DNA: TGTGCCAGCAGCCATACCGGACAGGGATATGAAGCTTTCTTT.

The chain carries TRBV6-5 and TRBJ1-5, with D hard to call. Germline V gene lookup returns CDR1 MNHEY and CDR2 SVGAGI. V lost 9 bases and J lost 3, with 12 bases in between. The CDR3 is made up of 13 amino acids. CDR3 DNA sequence: TGTGCCAGTGGACTCGACCCCAATCAGCCCCAGCATTTT. It yields the protein CASGLDPNQPQHF.

This sequence joins TRBV18 and TRBJ2-1; 11 nucleotides align to TRBD2. Trimming removed 6 bases from V and 4 bases from J; junction bases left unmatched: 5. The CDR3 runs to 15 residues. CDR1 is KGHSH and CDR2 is LQKENI in the germline V gene. The CDR3: CASSPTSGGYNEQFF. CDR3 DNA: TGTGCCAGCTCCCCTACTAGCGGGGGATACAATGAGCAGTTCTTC.

The rearrangement joins TRBV27 to TRBJ1-2; no clear D gene. Trimming removed 5 bases from V and 4 bases from J, with 14 bases in between. The germline V gene has CDR1 MNHEY and CDR2 SMNVEV (reference sequence). This CDR3 region has 14 residues. CDR3 in amino acids: CASSPRGSGYGYTF. In nucleotides, the CDR3 is TGTGCCAGCAGTCCCCGTGGTTCCGGCTATGGCTACACCTTC.

The genes are TRBV7-8 and TRBJ2-5, with 7 nucleotides matching TRBD1. CDR1 is SGHVS, CDR2 FQNEAQ, per germline. The trim removed 8 bases at V and 4 bases at J, leaving 7 bases unmatched. This CDR3 comprises 13 residues. The DNA for the CDR3 is TGTGCCAGCCTAGGGGGACAGATAGAGACCCAGTACTTC. It is translated as CASLGGQIETQYF.

V usage is TRBV7-2 and J usage is TRBJ1-6; TRBD1 aligns across 9 bases. The germline V gene has CDR1 SGHTA and CDR2 FQGNSA. The CDR3 covers 15 residues. Trimming cost V 4 bases and J 3 bases; bases outside gene matches: 1. The CDR3 sequence: CASSSGQGYNSPLHF. CDR3 sequence (DNA): TGTGCCAGCAGCTCGGGACAGGGCTATAATTCACCCCTCCACTTT.

The chain is built from TRBV15 and TRBJ2-6; 8 positions match TRBD2. The CDR3 totals 16 residues. Germline V gives CDR1 LNHNV, CDR2 YYDKDF (reference sequence). V lost 6 bases to trimming and J lost 1 base; unmatched junction nucleotides: 5. In nucleotides, the CDR3 is TGTGCCACCAGATTAGCGGGGATGTCTGGGGCCAACGTCCTGACTTTC. It encodes CATRLAGMSGANVLTF.

V usage is TRBV28 and J usage is TRBJ1-2, with 9 bases aligning to TRBD1. Germline V gene data show CDR1 as MDHEN and CDR2 as SYDVKM. The CDR3 totals 14 residues. V lost 6 bases, J lost 9 bases, and 11 bases stayed unmatched. Written as DNA, the CDR3 is TGTGCCAGCAGGGCGCCGGGACAGGGTTTCCGCTACACCTTC. Its translation is CASRAPGQGFRYTF.

V and J are TRBV18 and TRBJ2-1; 7 nucleotides line up with TRBD2. The V gene end was trimmed by 2 bases and the J gene end by 0 bases; junction bases not matched to a gene: 1. There are 15 residues in the CDR3. The V gene's germline CDR1 is KGHSH and CDR2 LQKENI. CDR3: CASSPGGVSYNEQFF. The CDR3 nucleotides read TGTGCCAGCTCACCAGGGGGGGTCTCCTACAATGAGCAGTTCTTC.

The chain has TRBV30 and TRBJ1-2; D possibly corresponds to TRBD1 (6 bases). V was pared by 0 bases and J by 8 bases, with 13 bases between. The CDR3 runs 13 residues. CDR1 and CDR2 (germline): GTSNPN, SVGIG (reference sequence). CDR3 protein: CAWSVNRVHGYTF. The CDR3 DNA sequence: TGTGCCTGGAGTGTCAACAGGGTGCACGGCTACACCTTC.

CDR3 sequence: CASRERTEAFF. CDR3 bases: TGTGCCAGCAGGGAGAGGACTGAAGCTTTCTTT. The chain uses TRBV12-3 or TRBV12-4 and TRBJ1-1; D gene unclear. Trimming pared 6 bases from V and 5 bases from J, leaving 7 bases between. CDR3 size: 11 residues.

V usage is TRBV18 and J usage is TRBJ2-1; a weak D match, TRBD1 (6 bases). Germline V gene sequence: CDR1 KGHSH, CDR2 LQKENI. This CDR3 contains 13 residues. V shed 8 bases and J shed 9 bases, with 17 bases lying between them. CDR3 region: CASTRQVTTEQFF. DNA of the CDR3: TGTGCCAGCACCCGACAGGTGACAACTGAGCAGTTCTTC.

The V call is TRBV18, the J call TRBJ2-2; 8 bases are shared with TRBD2. Germline loops: CDR1 KGHSH, CDR2 LQKENI. The CDR3 sequence is 16 residues long. V gave up 3 bases and J gave up 0 bases; unmatched junction bases: 3. The DNA of the CDR3 is TGTGCCAGCTCACCGTTCGGGGGGGCGAACACCGGGGAGCTGTTTTTT. This gives the protein CASSPFGGANTGELFF.

The genes are TRBV12-5 and TRBJ1-1; D might be TRBD1 (6 bases). CDR1 and CDR2 (germline): LGHNT, FRNRAP. With 5 bases removed from V and 10 bases from J, the gap between germline ends came to 14 bases. CDR3 length equals 12 residues. The DNA of the CDR3 is TGTGCTAGTGGTCCTCCACAGGGTGGAGCTTTCTTT. As protein: CASGPPQGGAFF.

This clone is a singleton in its sample. The same CDR3 also results from other DNA sequences found in this sample. The J gene is TRBJ1-6, the V gene TRBV3-1 (or the pseudogene TRBV3-2); D might be TRBD1 (6 bases). The V and J ends lost 3 bases and 7 bases respectively, with 10 bases between them. This CDR3 is built from 14 residues. Per germline, CDR1 LGHDT and CDR2 YNNKEL (reference sequence). In nucleotides, the CDR3 is TGTGCCAGCAGCCAGGGGGCCGAGAATTCACCCCTCCACTTT. Amino acids: CASSQGAENSPLHF.

This clone has a handful of counts. This chain uses TRBV5-1 with TRBJ2-1; D gene ambiguous. V gave up 0 bases and J gave up 5 bases, with 12 bases separating them. This CDR3 has 15 residues. Germline V lookup: CDR1 SGHRS, CDR2 YFSETQ. The CDR3 DNA is TGCGCCAGCAGCTTGGTCCAGGCGAACCACAATGAGCAGTTCTTC. It encodes CASSLVQANHNEQFF.

This chain links TRBV5-1 with TRBJ1-3; 7 bases map to TRBD1. Trimming removed 2 bases from V and 2 bases from J; junction bases left unmatched: 7. This CDR3 region has 16 residues. Germline CDR1 and CDR2: SGHRS and YFSETQ. CDR3 sequence reads: CASSFGGGEAGNTIYF. CDR3 DNA: TGCGCCAGCAGCTTTGGAGGGGGCGAAGCTGGAAACACCATATATTTT.

CDR3 bases: TGTGCCAGCAGCCGCCCGGGACTAGCGGGGGCAGATACGCAGTATTTT. It codes for CASSRPGLAGADTQYF. The chain uses TRBV5-4 and TRBJ2-3, with TRBD2 identical over 14 bases. This CDR3 is 16 amino acids long. Germline values: CDR1 SGHNT, CDR2 YYREEE (reference sequence). After removal of 4 bases from V and 4 bases from J, the junction contained 5 bases not matched to a gene.

This chain uses TRBV25-1 with TRBJ1-4, with 10 bases aligning to TRBD1. CDR1 and CDR2 from the germline V gene are MGHDK and SYGVNS. This CDR3 comprises 15 residues. The J segment lost 8 bases and the V segment lost 5 bases, leaving 8 bases of the junction unmatched. The CDR3 loop is CASSPSGTGAEKLFF. Here the CDR3 DNA reads TGTGCCAGCAGTCCCTCCGGGACAGGGGCGGAAAAACTGTTTTTT.

J is TRBJ2-5 and V is TRBV6-2 or TRBV6-3; D call uncertain. Trimming pared 4 bases from V and 5 bases from J, leaving 8 bases between. This CDR3 is 12 amino acids long. Germline values: CDR1 MNHEY, CDR2 SVGEGT. This CDR3 reads CASSSTRETQYF. In DNA form, the CDR3 reads TGTGCCAGCAGTTCCACCAGGGAGACCCAGTACTTC.

The V and J genes are TRBV5-6 and TRBJ2-7; 10 bases are shared with TRBD1. J gave up 7 bases and V 1 base, and 14 bases lay outside the gene matches. In germline, CDR1 is SGHDT, CDR2 YYEEEE. The CDR3 has 17 residues. The chain's CDR3 is CASSLIDRGRRGREQYF. The CDR3 DNA follows: TGTGCCAGCAGCTTGATAGACAGGGGGCGCCGGGGTAGGGAGCAGTACTTC.